The 8 T cell receptor beta chains below were found in one sample sequenced in a study of T-cell reconstitution after alpha-beta-depleted transplantation in children. Unique molecular identifiers were incorporated when the TCRbeta library was constructed. Via MiXCR, TCRdb re-called the PCR reads, giving one row per CDR3 protein. Of 800,000 to 1,000,000 distinct CDR3 sequences listed, roughly 29% are singletons. The specimen was PBMCs, mostly from graft donor cells, collected 360 days after TCRalphabeta/CD19-depleted stem cell transplant. The receptors derive from a boy under two years old who had a stem cell transplant for SCID, so the T cells may come from the graft donor.

The chain is built from TRBV4-3 and TRBJ2-7; the match to TRBD1 covers 10 bases. V dropped 5 bases and J dropped 5; count of bases not matched to a gene: 18. CDR1 and CDR2 (germline): LGHNA, YSLEER. This CDR3 comprises 18 residues. CDR3 nucleotides: TGCGCCAGCAGCAAAGCGACAGGGGGCGCGTTAAGTTTCCACGAGCAGTACTTC. This translates into CASSKATGGALSFHEQYF.

The rearrangement uses TRBV15 and TRBJ2-7, with a tentative D call TRBD2 (6 bases). V shed 1 base and J shed 6 bases, with 16 bases lying between them. CDR1 and CDR2 from the germline V gene are LNHNV and YYDKDF (reference sequence). CDR3 length: 15 residues. The CDR3 DNA sequence: TGTGCCACCAGCAGAGCCGGGACTGGAATGGGCGAGCAGTACTTC. It codes for CATSRAGTGMGEQYF.

The genes are TRBV6-2 or TRBV6-3 and TRBJ2-1, with D perhaps matching TRBD1 (6 bases). The V end lost 6 bases, the J end lost 0 bases, and 18 bases lay between the germline ends. Germline loops: CDR1 MNHEY, CDR2 SVGEGT. The CDR3 has 17 residues. This CDR3 reads CASSSRDTKSSYNEQFF. In DNA, the CDR3 is TGTGCCAGCAGCTCCCGGGACACGAAAAGCTCCTACAATGAGCAGTTCTTC.

This clonotype appeared a few times. The chain combines TRBV28 with TRBJ2-5, with 7 bases fitting TRBD2. V gave up 6 bases and J gave up 5 bases; unmatched junction bases: 12. The germline gives CDR1 MDHEN, CDR2 SYDVKM. The CDR3 runs 15 residues. CDR3 sequence: CASRHLGTIRETQYF. The CDR3, as DNA: TGTGCCAGCAGACACCTTGGGACTATTCGCGAGACCCAGTACTTC.

This clonotype has just a few counts. The chain is built from TRBV6-5 and TRBJ1-6; D is perhaps TRBD1 (5 bases). The CDR3 loop spans 15 amino acids. The germline gives CDR1 MNHEY, CDR2 SVGAGI. Trimming shortened V by 3 bases and J by 11 bases, and 17 bases separated the two germline ends. CDR3 in DNA: TGTGCCAGCAGTTATTCACGCCTGTGGGGCACACCCCTCCACTTT. Protein product: CASSYSRLWGTPLHF.

The chain employs TRBV7-3 and TRBJ2-2; the match to TRBD2 covers 9 bases. The junction had 8 bases not matched to a gene; V was cut back by 4 bases and J by 5 bases. The V gene's germline CDR1 is SGHTA and CDR2 FQGTGA. CDR3 length equals 16 residues. CDR3 loop: CASSSQGLATTGELFF. The CDR3 region has the DNA TGTGCCAGCAGCTCCCAAGGACTAGCGACTACCGGGGAGCTGTTTTTT.

The CDR3 protein is CASSSRGLGETQYF. Here the CDR3 DNA reads TGCGCCAGCAGCTCCAGGGGGCTCGGGGAGACCCAGTACTTC. The chain uses TRBV5-1 and TRBJ2-5, with TRBD1 identical over 8 bases. The CDR3 runs to 14 residues. The V gene end was trimmed by 3 bases and the J gene end by 5 bases; junction bases not matched to a gene: 6. Looked up from germline, CDR1 is SGHRS and CDR2 is YFSETQ.

The rearrangement joins TRBV12-3 or TRBV12-4 to TRBJ1-4, with D maybe TRBD1 (5 bases). The V end was cut by 4 bases, the J end by 8 bases, with 14 bases between. The CDR3 spans 14 residues. CDR3 bases: TGTGCCAGCAGTTGGGTTGGGGCGGTCGAAAAACTGTTTTTT. Translating gives CASSWVGAVEKLFF.